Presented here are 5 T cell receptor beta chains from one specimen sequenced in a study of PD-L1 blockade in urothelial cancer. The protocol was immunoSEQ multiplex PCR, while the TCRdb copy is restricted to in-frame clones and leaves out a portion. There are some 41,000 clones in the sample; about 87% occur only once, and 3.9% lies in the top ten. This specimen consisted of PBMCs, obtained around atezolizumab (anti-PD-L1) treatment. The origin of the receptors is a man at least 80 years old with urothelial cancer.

DNA of the CDR3: TGTGCCAGCAGTTTCACGGGACTCGAGCGAGCCAAAAACATTCAGTACTTC. This gives the protein CASSFTGLERAKNIQYF. V and J are TRBV27 and TRBJ2-4; a weak D match, TRBD2 (6 bases). CDR3 size: 17 residues. The V gene lost 3 bases and the J gene lost 0 bases, with 15 bases spanning the gap. Germline CDR1 reads MNHEY; CDR2 reads SMNVEV (reference sequence).

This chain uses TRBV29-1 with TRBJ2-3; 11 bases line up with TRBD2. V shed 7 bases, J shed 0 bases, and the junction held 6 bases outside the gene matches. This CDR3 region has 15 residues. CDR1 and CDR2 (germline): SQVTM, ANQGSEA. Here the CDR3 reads CSANLAGGSTDTQYF. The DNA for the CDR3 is TGCAGCGCAAATCTAGCGGGAGGTAGCACAGATACGCAGTATTTT.

DNA for the CDR3: TGCAGCGTCCGACCGGGGTCCTCAACTAATGAAAAACTGTTTTTT. It encodes CSVRPGSSTNEKLFF. The V and J genes are TRBV29-1 and TRBJ1-4; D unclear. The V gene lost 6 bases and the J gene lost 0 bases, with 14 bases spanning the gap. The CDR3 is 15 amino acids. Germline-derived CDR1 and CDR2 are SQVTM and ANQGSEA.

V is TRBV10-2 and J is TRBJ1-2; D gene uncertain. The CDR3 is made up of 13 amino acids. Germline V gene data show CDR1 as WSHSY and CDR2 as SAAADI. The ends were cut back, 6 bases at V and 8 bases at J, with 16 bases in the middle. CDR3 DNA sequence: TGCGCCAGCAGGGCGCTGGGCCTCTCAGGCTACACCTTC. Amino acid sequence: CASRALGLSGYTF.

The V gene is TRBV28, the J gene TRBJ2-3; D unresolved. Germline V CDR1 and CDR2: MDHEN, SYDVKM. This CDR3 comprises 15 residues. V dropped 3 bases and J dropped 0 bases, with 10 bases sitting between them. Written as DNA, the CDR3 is TGTGCCAGCAGTTTCAGGTTACGGAGCACAGATACGCAGTATTTT. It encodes CASSFRLRSTDTQYF.